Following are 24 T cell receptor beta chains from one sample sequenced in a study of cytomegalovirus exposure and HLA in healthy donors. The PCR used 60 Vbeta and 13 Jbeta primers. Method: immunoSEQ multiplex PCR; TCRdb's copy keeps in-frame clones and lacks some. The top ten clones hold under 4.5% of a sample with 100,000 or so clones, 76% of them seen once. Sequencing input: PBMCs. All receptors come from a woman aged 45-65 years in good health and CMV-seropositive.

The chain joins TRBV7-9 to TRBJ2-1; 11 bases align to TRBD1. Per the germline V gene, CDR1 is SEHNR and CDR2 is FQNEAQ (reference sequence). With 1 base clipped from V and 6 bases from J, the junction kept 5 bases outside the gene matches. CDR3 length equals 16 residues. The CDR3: CASSLGDRGGLNEQFF. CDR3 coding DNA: TGTGCCAGCAGCTTAGGGGACAGGGGGGGGCTCAATGAGCAGTTCTTC.

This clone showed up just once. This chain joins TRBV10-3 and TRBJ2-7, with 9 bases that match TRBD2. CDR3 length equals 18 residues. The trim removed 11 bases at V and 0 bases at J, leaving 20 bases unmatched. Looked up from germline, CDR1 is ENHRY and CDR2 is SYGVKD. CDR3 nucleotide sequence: TGTGCCGCCCGGACGGACAAGCACCGACTAGCGGACTCCTACGAGCAGTACTTC. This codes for CAARTDKHRLADSYEQYF.

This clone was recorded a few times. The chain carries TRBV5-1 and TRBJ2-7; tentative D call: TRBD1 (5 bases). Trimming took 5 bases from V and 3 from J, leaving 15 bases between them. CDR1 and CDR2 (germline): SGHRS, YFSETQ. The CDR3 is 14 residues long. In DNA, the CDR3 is TGCGCCAGCAGTCGAATCCCTACAGGCTACGAGCAGTACTTC. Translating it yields CASSRIPTGYEQYF. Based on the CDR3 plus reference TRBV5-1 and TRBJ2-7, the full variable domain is KAGVTQTPRYLIKTRGQQVTLSCSPISGHRSVSWYQQTPGQGLQFLFEYFSETQRNKGNFPGRFSGRQFSNSRSEMNVSTLELGDSALYLCASSRIPTGYEQYFGPGTRLTVT.

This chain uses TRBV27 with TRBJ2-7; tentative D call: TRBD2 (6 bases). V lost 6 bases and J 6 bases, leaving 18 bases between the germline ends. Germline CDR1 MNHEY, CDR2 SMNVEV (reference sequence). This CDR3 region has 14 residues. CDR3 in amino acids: CASRMGDSLGEQYF. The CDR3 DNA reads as TGTGCCAGCAGGATGGGGGACTCGCTAGGCGAGCAGTACTTC.

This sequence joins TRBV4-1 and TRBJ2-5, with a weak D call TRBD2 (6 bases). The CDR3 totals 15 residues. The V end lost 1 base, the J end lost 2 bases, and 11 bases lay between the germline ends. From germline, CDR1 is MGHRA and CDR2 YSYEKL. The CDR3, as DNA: TGCGCCAGCAGCCAAGGGGATCTAGCGCAAGAGACCCAGTACTTC. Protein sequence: CASSQGDLAQETQYF.

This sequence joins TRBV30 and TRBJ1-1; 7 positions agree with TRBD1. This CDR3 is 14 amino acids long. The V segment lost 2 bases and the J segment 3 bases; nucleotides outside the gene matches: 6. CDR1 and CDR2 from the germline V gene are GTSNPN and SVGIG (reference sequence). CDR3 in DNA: TGTGCCTGGAGTATGACAGGGACTCACACTGAAGCTTTCTTT. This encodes CAWSMTGTHTEAFF.

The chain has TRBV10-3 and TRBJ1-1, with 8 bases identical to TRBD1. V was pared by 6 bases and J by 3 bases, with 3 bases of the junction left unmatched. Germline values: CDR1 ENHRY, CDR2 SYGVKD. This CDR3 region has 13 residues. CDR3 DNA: TGTGCCATCAGCTCGGGACAGGACACTGAAGCTTTCTTT. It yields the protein CAISSGQDTEAFF.

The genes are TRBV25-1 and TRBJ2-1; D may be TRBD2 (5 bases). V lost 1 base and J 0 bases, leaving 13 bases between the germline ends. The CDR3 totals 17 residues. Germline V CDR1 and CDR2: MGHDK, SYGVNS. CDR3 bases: TGTGCCAGCAGTGAATCCAGCCGGGGAAGCTCCTACAATGAGCAGTTCTTC. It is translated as CASSESSRGSSYNEQFF.

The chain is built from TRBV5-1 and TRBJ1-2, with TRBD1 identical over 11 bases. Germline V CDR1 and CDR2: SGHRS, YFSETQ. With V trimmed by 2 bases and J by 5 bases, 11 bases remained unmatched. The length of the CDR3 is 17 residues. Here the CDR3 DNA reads TGCGCCAGCAGCTTCCGGGACAGGGGGGCTCGAGGGTATGGCTACACCTTC. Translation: CASSFRDRGARGYGYTF. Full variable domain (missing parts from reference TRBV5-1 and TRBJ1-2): KAGVTQTPRYLIKTRGQQVTLSCSPISGHRSVSWYQQTPGQGLQFLFEYFSETQRNKGNFPGRFSGRQFSNSRSEMNVSTLELGDSALYLCASSFRDRGARGYGYTFGSGTRLTVV.

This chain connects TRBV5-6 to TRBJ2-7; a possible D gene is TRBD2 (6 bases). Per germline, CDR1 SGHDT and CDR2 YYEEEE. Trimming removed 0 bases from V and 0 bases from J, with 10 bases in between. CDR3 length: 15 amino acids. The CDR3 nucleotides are TGTGCCAGCAGCTTGGAACTAGCCCGCTCCTACGAGCAGTACTTC. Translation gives CASSLELARSYEQYF.

The CDR3 is CAITGFENQPQHF. Here the CDR3 DNA reads TGTGCCATTACAGGGTTTGAAAATCAGCCCCAGCATTTT. The chain is built from TRBV2 and TRBJ1-5, with D possibly TRBD1 on 6 matching bases. Per germline, CDR1 SNHLY and CDR2 FYNNEI. The CDR3 sequence is 13 residues long. Trimming stripped 10 bases from V and 4 bases from J, with 14 bases between.

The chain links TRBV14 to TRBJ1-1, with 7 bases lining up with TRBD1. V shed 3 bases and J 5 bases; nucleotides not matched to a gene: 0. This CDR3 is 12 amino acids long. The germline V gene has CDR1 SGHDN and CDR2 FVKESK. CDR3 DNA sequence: TGTGCCAGCAGCCAGGGACAGACTGAAGCTTTCTTT. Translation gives CASSQGQTEAFF. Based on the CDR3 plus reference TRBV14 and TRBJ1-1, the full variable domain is EAGVTQFPSHSVIEKGQTVTLRCDPISGHDNLYWYRRVMGKEIKFLLHFVKESKQDESGMPNNRFLAERTGGTYSTLKVQPAELEDSGVYFCASSQGQTEAFFGQGTRLTVV.

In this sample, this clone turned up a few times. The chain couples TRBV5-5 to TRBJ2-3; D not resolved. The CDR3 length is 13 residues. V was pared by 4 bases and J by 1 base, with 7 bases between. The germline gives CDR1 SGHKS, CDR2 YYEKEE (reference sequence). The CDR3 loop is CASSPPGTDTQYF. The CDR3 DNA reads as TGTGCCAGCAGCCCCCCTGGCACAGATACGCAGTATTTT.

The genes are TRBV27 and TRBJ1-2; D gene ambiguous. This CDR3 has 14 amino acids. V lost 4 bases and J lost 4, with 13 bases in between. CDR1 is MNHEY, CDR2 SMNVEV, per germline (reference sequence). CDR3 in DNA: TGTGCCAGCAGTTCCCGGCAGGCCCGCTATGGCTACACCTTC. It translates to CASSSRQARYGYTF.

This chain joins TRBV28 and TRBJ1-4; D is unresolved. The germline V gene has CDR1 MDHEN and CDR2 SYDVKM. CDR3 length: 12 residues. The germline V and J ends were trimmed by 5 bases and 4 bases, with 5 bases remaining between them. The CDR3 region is CASSPGNEKLFF. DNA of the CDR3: TGTGCCAGCAGTCCCGGTAATGAAAAACTGTTTTTT.

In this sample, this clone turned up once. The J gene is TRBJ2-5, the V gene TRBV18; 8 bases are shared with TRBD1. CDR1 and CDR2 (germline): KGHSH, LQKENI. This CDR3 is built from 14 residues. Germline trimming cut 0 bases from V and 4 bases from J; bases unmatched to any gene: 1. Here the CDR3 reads CASSPPTGVETQYF. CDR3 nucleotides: TGTGCCAGCTCACCACCGACAGGGGTAGAGACCCAGTACTTC.

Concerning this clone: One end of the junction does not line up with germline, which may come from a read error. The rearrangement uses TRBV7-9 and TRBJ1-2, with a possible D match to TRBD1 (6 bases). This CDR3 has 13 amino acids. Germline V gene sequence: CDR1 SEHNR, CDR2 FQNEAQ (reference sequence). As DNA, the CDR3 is TGTGCCGGCAGCTTACAGGGCTTTTATGGCTACACCTTC. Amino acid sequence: CAGSLQGFYGYTF. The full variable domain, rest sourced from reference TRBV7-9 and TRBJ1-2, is DTGVSQNPRHKITKRGQNVTFRCDPISEHNRLYWYRQTLGQGPEFLTYFQNEAQLEKSRLLSDRFSAERPKGSFSTLEIQRTEQGDSAMYLCAGSLQGFYGYTFGSGTRLTVV.

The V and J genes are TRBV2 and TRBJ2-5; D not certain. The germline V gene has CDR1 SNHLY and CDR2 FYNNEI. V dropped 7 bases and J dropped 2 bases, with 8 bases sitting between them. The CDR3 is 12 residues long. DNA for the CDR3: TGTGCCAGCACCAGTTGGCAAGAGACCCAGTACTTC. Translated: CASTSWQETQYF.

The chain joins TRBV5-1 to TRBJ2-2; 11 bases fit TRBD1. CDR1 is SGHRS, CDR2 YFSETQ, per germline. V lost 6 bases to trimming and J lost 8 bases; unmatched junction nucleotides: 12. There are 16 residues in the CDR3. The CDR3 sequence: CASTHRDRGFRGELFF. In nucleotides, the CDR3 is TGCGCCAGCACCCACCGGGACAGGGGGTTCAGAGGGGAGCTGTTTTTT.

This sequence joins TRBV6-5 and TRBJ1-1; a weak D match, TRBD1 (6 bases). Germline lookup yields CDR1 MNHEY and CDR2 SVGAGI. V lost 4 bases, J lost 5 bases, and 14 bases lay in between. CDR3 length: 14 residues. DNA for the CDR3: TGTGCCAGCAGTTCGGCTGCCCAGGGGACTGAAGCTTTCTTT. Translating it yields CASSSAAQGTEAFF.

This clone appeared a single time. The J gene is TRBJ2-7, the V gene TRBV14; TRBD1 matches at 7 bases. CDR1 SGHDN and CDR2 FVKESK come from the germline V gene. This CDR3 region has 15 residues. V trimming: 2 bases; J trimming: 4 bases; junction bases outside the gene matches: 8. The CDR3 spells CASSQTLNRGYEQYF. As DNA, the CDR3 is TGTGCCAGCAGCCAAACCTTAAACAGGGGTTACGAGCAGTACTTC. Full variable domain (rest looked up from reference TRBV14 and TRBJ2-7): EAGVTQFPSHSVIEKGQTVTLRCDPISGHDNLYWYRRVMGKEIKFLLHFVKESKQDESGMPNNRFLAERTGGTYSTLKVQPAELEDSGVYFCASSQTLNRGYEQYFGPGTRLTVT.

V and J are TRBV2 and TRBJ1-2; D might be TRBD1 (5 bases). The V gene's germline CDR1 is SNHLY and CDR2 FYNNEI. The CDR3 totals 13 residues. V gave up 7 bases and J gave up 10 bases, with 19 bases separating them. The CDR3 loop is CASTELDNSLYTF. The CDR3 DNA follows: TGTGCCAGCACCGAGCTGGACAACAGCCTCTACACCTTC. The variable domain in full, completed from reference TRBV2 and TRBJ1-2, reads EPEVTQTPSHQVTQMGQEVILRCVPISNHLYFYWYRQILGQKVEFLVSFYNNEISEKSEIFDDQFSVERPDGSNFTLKIRSTKLEDSAMYFCASTELDNSLYTFGSGTRLTVV.

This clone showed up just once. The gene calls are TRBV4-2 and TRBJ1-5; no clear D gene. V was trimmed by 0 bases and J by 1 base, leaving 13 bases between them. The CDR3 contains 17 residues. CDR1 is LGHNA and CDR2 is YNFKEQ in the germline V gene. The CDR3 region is CASSQEASRRSNQPQHF. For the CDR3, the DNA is TGTGCCAGCAGCCAAGAAGCATCCCGGAGGAGCAATCAGCCCCAGCATTTT.

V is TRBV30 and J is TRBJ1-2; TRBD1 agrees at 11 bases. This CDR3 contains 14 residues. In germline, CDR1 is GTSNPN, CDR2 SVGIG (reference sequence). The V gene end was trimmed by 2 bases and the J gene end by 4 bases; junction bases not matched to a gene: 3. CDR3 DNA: TGTGCCTGGAGTCGGGACAGGGGGGCCTATGGCTACACCTTC. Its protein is CAWSRDRGAYGYTF.